The T cell receptor beta chain under discussion was sequenced for a study of OX40 agonist ivuxolimab in advanced cancers. Background on the study: As their treatment, patients were administered ivuxolimab, an agonistic anti-OX40 (CD134) antibody. Past anti-PD-1, anti-PD-L1 or anti-CTLA-4 therapy was accepted, and 30% to 50% had received some.

The data were produced by immunoSEQ multiplex PCR, yet TCRdb's version contains in-frame clones alone and is incomplete. The sample records over 80,000 clones, 86% being singletons. This CDR3 region has 16 residues. The source is an adult with an advanced solid tumor such as melanoma, head and neck, liver or kidney cancer. The V gene is TRBV21-1, the J gene TRBJ2-3; the table's TRBD1 call for D was not verified on the DNA. TRBV21-1 constitutes a pseudogene. Sample: CD4+ or CD8+ T cells sorted from blood, taken in a trial of the OX40 agonist ivuxolimab. CDR3 in DNA: TGTGCCAGCAGCTTGTACAGGGTGCGCAGCACAGATACGCAGTATTTT. It codes for CASSLYRVRSTDTQYF.